This is a list of T cell receptor beta chains from one sample in a study of Graves' ophthalmopathy and Graves' hyperthyroidism. TCRdb passed the multiplex PCR reads through MiXCR, listing each CDR3 protein once. Of about 180,000 distinct CDR3 sequences listed, less than 45% are singletons. Sequenced input: peripheral blood. The receptors here all came from a woman aged 35 to 49 with Graves' ophthalmopathy. The conserved cysteine and the conserved F or W are not part of the CDR3 here.

V: TRBV12-3/TRBV12-4
CDR3: ASSRDGGSYGYT

V: TRBV27
CDR3: ASSLDGSGRGNSPLH

V: TRBV28
CDR3: ASSLSAVYEQY

V: TRBV6-2/TRBV6-3
CDR3: ASSYARGAQH

V: TRBV6-5
CDR3: ASSSGQGGDQPQH

V: TRBV24-1
CDR3: ATSRRWISYEQY

V: TRBV28
CDR3: ASSILGQSAF

V: TRBV11-2
CDR3: ASRSINRDFYGYT

V: TRBV6-2/TRBV6-3
CDR3: ASSPRFLAGGSGANVLT

V: TRBV19
CDR3: ASSILAGPPKNIQY

V: TRBV30
CDR3: AWRGQNYGYT

V: TRBV19
CDR3: ASSSSDNQPQH

V: TRBV6-2/TRBV6-3
CDR3: ASVWGQGYYEQY

V: TRBV6-2/TRBV6-3
CDR3: ATETSRYVSYEQY

V: TRBV20-1
CDR3: SANGGADQETQY

V: TRBV30
CDR3: AWSALNRGYEQY

V: TRBV2
CDR3: ASGSGTGNTDTQY

V: TRBV29-1
CDR3: SVITVKLAGAIHEQY

V: TRBV19
CDR3: ASSGDRNTEAF

V: TRBV12-3/TRBV12-4
CDR3: ASRGSYGGELF